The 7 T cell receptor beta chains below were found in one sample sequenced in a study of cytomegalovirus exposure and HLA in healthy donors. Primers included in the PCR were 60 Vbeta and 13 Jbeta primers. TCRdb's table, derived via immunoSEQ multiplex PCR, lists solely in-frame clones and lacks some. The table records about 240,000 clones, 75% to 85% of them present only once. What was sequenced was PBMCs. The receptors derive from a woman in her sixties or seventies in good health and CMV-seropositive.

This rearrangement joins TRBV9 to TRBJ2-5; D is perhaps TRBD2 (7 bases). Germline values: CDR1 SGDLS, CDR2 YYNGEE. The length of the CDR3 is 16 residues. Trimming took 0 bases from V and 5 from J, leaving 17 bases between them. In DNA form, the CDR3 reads TGTGCCAGCAGCGTAGAGGGAGGGGGGACTTTGGAGACCCAGTACTTC. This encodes CASSVEGGGTLETQYF.

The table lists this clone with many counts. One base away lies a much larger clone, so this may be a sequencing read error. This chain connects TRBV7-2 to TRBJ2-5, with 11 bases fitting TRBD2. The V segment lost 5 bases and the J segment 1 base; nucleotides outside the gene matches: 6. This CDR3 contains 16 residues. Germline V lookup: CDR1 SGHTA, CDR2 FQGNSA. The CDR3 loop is CASSPRTSGFQETQYF. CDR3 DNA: TGTGCCAGCAGCCCCCGGACTAGCGGGTTCCAAGAGACCCAGTACTTC.

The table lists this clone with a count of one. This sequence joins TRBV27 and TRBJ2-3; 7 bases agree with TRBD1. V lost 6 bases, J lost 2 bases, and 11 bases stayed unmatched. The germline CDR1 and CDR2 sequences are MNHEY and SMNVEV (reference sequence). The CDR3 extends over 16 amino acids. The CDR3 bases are TGTGCCAGCAGCCATCGGACCGGGACAGTCACAGATACGCAGTATTTT. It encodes CASSHRTGTVTDTQYF.

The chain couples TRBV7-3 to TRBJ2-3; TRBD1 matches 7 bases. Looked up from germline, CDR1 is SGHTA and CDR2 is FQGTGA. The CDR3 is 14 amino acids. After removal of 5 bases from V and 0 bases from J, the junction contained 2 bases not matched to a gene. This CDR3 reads CASSPTGSTDTQYF. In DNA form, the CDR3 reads TGTGCCAGCAGCCCGACAGGGAGCACAGATACGCAGTATTTT.

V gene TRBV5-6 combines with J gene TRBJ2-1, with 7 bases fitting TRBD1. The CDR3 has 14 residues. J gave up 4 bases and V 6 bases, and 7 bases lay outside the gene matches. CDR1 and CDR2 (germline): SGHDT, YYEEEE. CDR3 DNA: TGTGCCAGCACCCGAGGACAGGTTTACAATGAGCAGTTCTTC. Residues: CASTRGQVYNEQFF.

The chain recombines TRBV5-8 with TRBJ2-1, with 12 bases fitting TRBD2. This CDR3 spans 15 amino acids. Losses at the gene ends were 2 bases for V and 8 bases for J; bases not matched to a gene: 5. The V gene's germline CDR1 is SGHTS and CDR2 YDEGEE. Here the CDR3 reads CASSFGLAGLDEQFF. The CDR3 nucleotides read TGTGCCAGCAGCTTCGGACTAGCGGGGCTGGATGAGCAGTTCTTC.

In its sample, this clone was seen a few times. Here the CDR3 reads CASSPVSGRSSSGANVLTF. Written as DNA, the CDR3 is TGCGCCAGCAGCCCCGTTAGCGGGAGGTCCTCCTCTGGGGCCAACGTCCTGACTTTC. The chain uses TRBV4-1 and TRBJ2-6; 10 bases line up with TRBD2. This CDR3 contains 19 residues. V shed 4 bases and J 0 bases; nucleotides not matched to a gene: 9. Germline lookup yields CDR1 MGHRA and CDR2 YSYEKL.